This T cell receptor (beta chain) comes out of a study of metastatic and nonmetastatic thyroid tumors (dated by TCRdb to the early 2020s). For the study in its entirety: For patients with malignant and with benign thyroid disease, the researchers compared repertoires between peripheral blood samples and tumor or nodule tissue samples.

Overall study outcomes, separate from this receptor: In both blood and tumor samples, malignant tumors were reported to have significantly higher TCR beta diversity than benign nodules.

As regards this clone: The clone's antigen remains unknown. Base quality data are lacking; no much larger clone is found one base away.

Library creation used PCR. Sequencing used an Illumina HiSeq 4000. High-throughput sequencing was used to profile the CDR3 region of the TCR beta-chain in every patient. The study's processing was this. CDR3 differences across clinicopathological groups were used to build a classifier for discriminating distant-metastatic papillary thyroid cancer patients. Repertoire diversity was assessed with the Shannon index, and tumor-blood repertoire similarity with the Morisita-Horn index. The public reads were quality trimmed at Q25 with fastp and then assembled into clones with MiXCR by TCRdb, keeping productive beta chains. TCRdb, rather than the study authors, made the V and J calls. This sample has about 6,200 clones in its table, and roughly 30% of those were observed once. Roughly a sixth of the sample is in the top ten clones. Counted from cysteine to phenylalanine, this CDR3 has 12 amino acids. The CDR3 DNA has 36 bases and is translated from base 1. Sequences MNHNS (CDR1) and SASEGT (CDR2) are obtained from the germline V gene. Germline trimming: 6 bases from V, 6 bases from J; junction bases outside gene matches: 4.

No patient had received any treatment before thyroid surgery. Patient clinical samples collected from about 2012 to 2019 were retrospectively analysed using T-cell receptor beta sequencing. Sequenced sample: adjacent normal tissue. The clonotype was recovered from a female donor with papillary thyroid cancer or a benign thyroid nodule (not recorded which). Some clones in this sample may be carry-over from other donors' samples. The V gene is TRBV6-1 and the J gene is TRBJ2-7, with 8 central nucleotides matching TRBD2. The DNA reads TGTGCCAGCAGGGGCGGGGGGCGCGAGCAGTACTTC. It codes for CASRGGGREQYF.